This T cell receptor (beta chain) was obtained from a study of regulatory T cells in long-lasting Graves disease. Study conclusions and caveats: Persistent disease preferred TRBV28, TRBJ1-2 and TRBJ2-5; new disease, TRBV20-1 and TRBJ2-1.

Indicated time point: persistent/refractory GD, antithyroid drugs over 5 years with positive TRAb. From PBMCs, RNA was extracted and then used to make the TCR library. Patients all came to the study from an endocrinology department in Xi'an, China. V was clipped by 5 bases and J by 0 bases, with 8 bases between them. The CDR3 extends over 13 amino acids. The V gene's germline CDR1 is KGHSH and CDR2 LQKENI. Building of the TCR beta libraries involved iRepertoire HTBI primers and Arm-PCR of CDR3 regions. A single record per CDR3 protein comes from TCRdb applying MiXCR to the multiplex PCR reads. The sample carries 300,000 to 500,000 distinct CDR3 sequences, around 20% recorded once. Remarks on this clonotype: The antigen is not known.

The sequence derives from a female donor with Graves disease. This specimen consisted of peripheral blood mononuclear cells (PBMCs), obtained when the disease was refractory, from a patient treated with antithyroid drugs. The chain couples TRBV18 to TRBJ2-7, with D hard to call. CDR3 bases: TGTGCCAGCTCATCCTCGCTCTCCTACGAGCAGTACTTC. Translated: CASSSSLSYEQYF. Based on the CDR3 plus reference TRBV18 and TRBJ2-7, the full variable domain is NAGVMQNPRHLVRRRGQEARLRCSPMKGHSHVYWYRQLPEEGLKFMVYLQKENIIDESGMPKERFSAEFPKEGPSILRIQQVVRGDSAAYFCASSSSLSYEQYFGPGTRLTVT.